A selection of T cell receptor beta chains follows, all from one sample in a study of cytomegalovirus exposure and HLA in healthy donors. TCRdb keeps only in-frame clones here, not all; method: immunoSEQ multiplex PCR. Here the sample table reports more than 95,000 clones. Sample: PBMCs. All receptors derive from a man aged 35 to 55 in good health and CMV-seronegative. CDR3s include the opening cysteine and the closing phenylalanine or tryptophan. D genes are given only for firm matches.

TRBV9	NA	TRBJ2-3	TGTGCCAGCAGCGTAGTGTCTAGCGGGACAGGAGATACGCAGTATTTT	CASSVVSSGTGDTQYF
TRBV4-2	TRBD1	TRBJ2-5	TGTGCCAGCAGCCTTAACGACAGGGAAGAGACCCAGTACTTC	CASSLNDREETQYF
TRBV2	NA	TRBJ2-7	TGTGCCAGCGGCGAGACCGGGACATCCTACGAGCAGTACTTC	CASGETGTSYEQYF
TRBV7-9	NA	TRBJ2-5	TGTGCCAGCACCCGGGGGACCCAAGAGACCCAGTACTTC	CASTRGTQETQYF
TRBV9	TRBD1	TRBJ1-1	TGTGCCAGCAGCGTAGGGACAGGGTACACTGAAGCTTTCTTT	CASSVGTGYTEAFF
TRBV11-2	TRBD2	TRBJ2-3	TGTGCCAGCAGCTTAGCGGCTAGCGGGACTTCAGATACGCAGTATTTT	CASSLAASGTSDTQYF
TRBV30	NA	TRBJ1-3	TGTGCCTGGAGTCGGTGGGGGGGGCTTGTTGGAAACACCATATATTTT	CAWSRWGGLVGNTIYF
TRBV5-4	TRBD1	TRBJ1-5	TGTGCCAGCAGCCCGGGACAGGGTGGTCAGCCCCAGCATTTT	CASSPGQGGQPQHF
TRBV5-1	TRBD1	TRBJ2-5	TGCGCCAGCAGGACGGACAGGGGCTACCAAGAGACCCAGTACTTC	CASRTDRGYQETQYF
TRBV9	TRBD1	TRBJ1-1	TGTGCCAGCAGCGTAATGGACAGGGTTGAATTCGCTTTCTTT	CASSVMDRVEFAFF
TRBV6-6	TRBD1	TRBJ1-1	TGTGCCAGCAGGCCTAGGGGGCAGAACACTGAAGCTTTCTTT	CASRPRGQNTEAFF
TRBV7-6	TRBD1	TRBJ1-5	TGTGCCAGCAGCTTAGGGCAGGGGGTCGCTCAGCCCCAGCATTTT	CASSLGQGVAQPQHF
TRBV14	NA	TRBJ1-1	TGTGCCAGCAGCCACCCCGAGCACAGGGAGAACACTGAAGCTTTCTTT	CASSHPEHRENTEAFF
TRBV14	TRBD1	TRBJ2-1	TGTGCCAGCAGCCGACCTGGGACAGCCTACAATGAGCAGTTCTTC	CASSRPGTAYNEQFF
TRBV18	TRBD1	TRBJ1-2	TGTGCCAGCTCCCTAGACCACAGGGGGCGCGGCTACACCTTC	CASSLDHRGRGYTF
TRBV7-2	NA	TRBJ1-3	TGTGCCAGCAGCCAAACCGGGGGGGGAGGAAACACCATATATTTT	CASSQTGGGGNTIYF
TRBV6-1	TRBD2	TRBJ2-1	TGTGCCAGCAGTGAAGCAGGACTAGCGGGGCATGAGCAGTTCTTC	CASSEAGLAGHEQFF
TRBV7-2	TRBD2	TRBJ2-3	TGTGCCAGCAGTCCCGGACTAGCGGGAGGGTTAGATACGCAGTATTTT	CASSPGLAGGLDTQYF
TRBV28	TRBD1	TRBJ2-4	TGTGCCAGCAGTTCGCCTGAAACAGGGGTTGGAGACATTCAGTACTTC	CASSSPETGVGDIQYF
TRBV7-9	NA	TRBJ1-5	TGTGCCAGCAGCTCCGGACAAGTCAATCAGCCCCAGCATTTT	CASSSGQVNQPQHF
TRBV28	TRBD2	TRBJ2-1	TGTGCCAGCAGTCGAACTTACGGGACTACCGGGAGCTCCTACAATGAGCAGTTCTTC	CASSRTYGTTGSSYNEQFF
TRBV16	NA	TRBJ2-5	TGTGCCAGCAGCCCCGGTCTTGGGGGGGCCGGGCGAGAGACCCAGTACTTC	CASSPGLGGAGRETQYF
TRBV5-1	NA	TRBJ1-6	TGCGCCAGCAGCTTGGACGCGGCAAGTAATTCACCCCTCCACTTT	CASSLDAASNSPLHF
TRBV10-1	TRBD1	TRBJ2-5	TGCGCCAGCAGTGAGGGGACAGGGGCGTGGGAGACCCAGTACTTC	CASSEGTGAWETQYF
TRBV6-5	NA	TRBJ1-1	TGTGCCAGCAGTTACACGGGGGGGACTGAAGCTTTCTTT	CASSYTGGTEAFF
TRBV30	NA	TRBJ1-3	TGTGCCTGGAGTGTAGGGGATGGAAACACCATATATTTT	CAWSVGDGNTIYF
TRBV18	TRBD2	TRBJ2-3	TGTGCCAGCTCACCGTACTTTAGCGGGAGCGGGGATACGCAGTATTTT	CASSPYFSGSGDTQYF
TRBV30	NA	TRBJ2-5	TGTGCCTGGAGTGCCACAGGCGTCCAAGAGACCCAGTACTTC	CAWSATGVQETQYF